Listed below are T cell receptor beta chains from one sample, sequenced in a study of blood T cell repertoires in COVID-19. The data were produced by immunoSEQ multiplex PCR, yet TCRdb's version contains in-frame clones alone and is incomplete. The sample has 85,000 to 130,000 clones, 70% to 90% seen once. Source material: peripheral blood. All receptors derive from a woman aged 60 to 75 with acute or convalescent COVID-19. Both conserved end residues are part of each CDR3. A D gene is named only where the DNA matches it firmly. A clone size is listed for some rows: how often the clone was seen (once, few, many), or a class if it is expanded.

V gene	J gene	clone size	D gene	CDR3 DNA	CDR3 protein
TRBV5-1	TRBJ2-1	-	TRBD2	TGCGCCAGCACAATAGCGGGAGAATCGTACAATGAGCAGTTCTTC	CASTIAGESYNEQFF
TRBV6-5	TRBJ1-4	-	TRBD1	TGTGCCAGCAGGGCAGACAGGGTAAAACTGTTTTTT	CASRADRVKLFF
TRBV27	TRBJ2-1	-	-	TGTGCCAGCAGCGCGACAGGTGATGAGCAGTTCTTC	CASSATGDEQFF
TRBV27	TRBJ2-1	-	TRBD1	TGTGCCAGCAGTATCTCCGGGACAGTATACAATGAGCAGTTCTTC	CASSISGTVYNEQFF
TRBV5-1	TRBJ1-3	-	-	TGCGCCAGCAGCCCGGACGGGACTAGAAACACCATATATTTT	CASSPDGTRNTIYF
TRBV28	TRBJ2-3	-	-	TGTGCCAGCAGTTTCGTCGGCACAGATACGCAGTATTTT	CASSFVGTDTQYF
TRBV6-2/TRBV6-3	TRBJ2-7	-	TRBD1	TGTGCCAGCAGTTGGGACAGGGCCTACGAGCAGTACTTC	CASSWDRAYEQYF
TRBV6-1	TRBJ1-2	-	-	TGTGCCAGCAGTGAAGCAGCCCTCGAGAGAGGCTACACCTTC	CASSEAALERGYTF
TRBV27	TRBJ1-1	-	-	TGTGCCAGCACCTCGACAACAACCACTGAAGCTTTCTTT	CASTSTTTTEAFF
TRBV15	TRBJ1-5	-	TRBD1	TGTGCCACCAGCAGACGCCGGGACAGGGATCAGCCCCAGCATTTT	CATSRRRDRDQPQHF
TRBV11-3	TRBJ1-1	-	-	TGTGCCAGCAGCCTAGGACAGAACACTGAAGCTTTCTTT	CASSLGQNTEAFF
TRBV3-1/TRBV3-2	TRBJ1-2	-	-	TGTGCCAGCAGCCAAGATCTTTGGGGCGCCTATGGCTACACCTTC	CASSQDLWGAYGYTF
TRBV5-4	TRBJ1-4	-	-	TGTGCCAGCAGCTTGGCCGGAAGTTCGGGGGGTAGGGAAAAACTGTTTTTT	CASSLAGSSGGREKLFF
TRBV5-1	TRBJ1-6	-	TRBD1	TGCGCCAGCAGCTTGGACAGGGGAACCCTCCACTTT	CASSLDRGTLHF
TRBV27	TRBJ2-7	-	TRBD2	TGTGCCAGCAAGTCCGGGACTAGCTCCTACGAGCAGTACTTC	CASKSGTSSYEQYF
TRBV30	TRBJ2-3	-	TRBD2	TGTGCCTGGAGCCGGACTAGAGGGCAGTATTTT	CAWSRTRGQYF
TRBV12-3/TRBV12-4	TRBJ1-1	-	-	TGTGCCAGCAGTTTAGTCCGTAACACTGAAGCTTTCTTT	CASSLVRNTEAFF
TRBV6-5	TRBJ1-3	few	-	TGTGCCAGCAGTCTTCAAGCGACAGGTTCAAACACCATATATTTT	CASSLQATGSNTIYF
TRBV5-4	TRBJ2-1	-	TRBD2	TGTGCCAGCAGCTCTAGCGGGAGTTCCTACAATGAGCAGTTCTTC	CASSSSGSSYNEQFF
TRBV7-9	TRBJ1-2	-	TRBD1	TGTGCCAGCAGGGAGACGTCTGACAGGGGGAACTATGGCTACACCTTC	CASRETSDRGNYGYTF
TRBV10-3	TRBJ2-7	-	-	TGTGCCATCAGTTCCGGGACAAACTACGAGCAGTACTTC	CAISSGTNYEQYF
TRBV2	TRBJ2-3	once	TRBD1	TGTGCCAGCGAGGACAGGGGGCGCCGCACAGATACGCAGTATTTT	CASEDRGRRTDTQYF
TRBV11-1	TRBJ2-1	-	-	TGTGCCAGCAGCTTAGCGTCCAGCTCCTACAATGAGCAGTTCTTC	CASSLASSSYNEQFF
TRBV20-1	TRBJ2-7	-	-	TGCAGTGCTCCACCATTGGACAGCCCTCTCTTC	CSAPPLDSPLF
TRBV5-1	TRBJ2-3	-	TRBD1	TGCGCCAGCACCATAGCGGGACAGGGGATGGCAGATACGCAGTATTTT	CASTIAGQGMADTQYF
TRBV11-1	TRBJ2-7	once	TRBD2	TGTGCCAGCAGCTCCGACGCTAGCGGGACCTACGAGCAGTACTTC	CASSSDASGTYEQYF
TRBV6-5	TRBJ1-1	-	-	TGTGCCAGCACCTCGGGAGGGGCTGGGGCTGAAGCTTTCTTT	CASTSGGAGAEAFF
TRBV30	TRBJ1-2	-	-	TGTGCCGGGGAGAACTATGGCTACACCTTC	CAGENYGYTF
TRBV7-9	TRBJ2-1	-	TRBD2	TGTGCCAGCAGCTTATCCGGGACTAGCGGGATTCGGGACGAGCAGTTCTTC	CASSLSGTSGIRDEQFF
TRBV19	TRBJ1-4	-	TRBD1	TGTGCCAGCAAGGACAGGCTTAATGAAAAACTGTTTTTT	CASKDRLNEKLFF
TRBV19	TRBJ2-1	-	-	TGTGCCAGTAGTATGGTGTGGAGCGTAGGCTCCTACAATGAGCAGTTCTTC	CASSMVWSVGSYNEQFF
TRBV2	TRBJ2-1	-	TRBD1	TGTGCCAGCACAGGGGGCCATGAGCAGTTCTTC	CASTGGHEQFF
TRBV11-2	TRBJ2-5	-	TRBD2	TGTGCCAGCAGCCCGGGACTAGCTGGGGAGACCCAGTACTTC	CASSPGLAGETQYF
TRBV28	TRBJ2-7	-	TRBD2	TGTGCCAGTAGTCGGAGGGAAACTCGGGGGGTCTACGAGCAGTACTTC	CASSRRETRGVYEQYF
TRBV7-3	TRBJ2-5	once	-	TGTGCCAGCAGCTTAGGTCCGGACACGGGGACCCAGTACTTC	CASSLGPDTGTQYF
TRBV5-1	TRBJ1-1	-	TRBD1	TGCGCCAGCAGAGACAGGGGGCGAAACACTGAAGCTTTCTTT	CASRDRGRNTEAFF
TRBV6-1	TRBJ1-6	-	-	TGTGCCAGCAGTGAACTACGCCAGGGAGGATCACCCCTCCACTTT	CASSELRQGGSPLHF
TRBV7-9	TRBJ1-1	-	-	TGTGCCAGCAGCTTAGTTGCAGGGAACACTGAAGCTTTCTTT	CASSLVAGNTEAFF
TRBV11-2	TRBJ1-4	-	TRBD1	TGTGCCAGCAGCACTCGGACAGGGGGCGGAGTGAATGAAAAACTGTTTTTT	CASSTRTGGGVNEKLFF
TRBV4-2	TRBJ1-1	once	-	TGTGCCAGCAGCCAAGGCCACAACCTCAACACTGAAGCTTTCTTT	CASSQGHNLNTEAFF
TRBV5-1	TRBJ2-1	-	TRBD1	TGCGCCAGCAGCTCCCCGGGACAGGGGGCTCATGAGCAGTTCTTC	CASSSPGQGAHEQFF
TRBV6-5	TRBJ1-1	-	-	TGTGCCAGCAGCCGTACCCGGGAGACTGAAGCTTTCTTT	CASSRTRETEAFF
TRBV28	TRBJ2-1	-	-	TGTGCCAGCAGTTTAAACTACCTATACAATGAGCAGTTCTTC	CASSLNYLYNEQFF
TRBV2	TRBJ1-2	-	-	TGTGCCAGCAGCCCTGCCGGGTACGGCTACACCTTC	CASSPAGYGYTF
TRBV7-9	TRBJ2-2	-	TRBD2	TGTGCCAGCACCAAAACGGGGGGAGTTAGCACCGGGGAGCTGTTTTTT	CASTKTGGVSTGELFF
TRBV24-1	TRBJ2-1	-	-	TGTGCCACCAGTACGGGTTTGGATGAGCAGTTCTTC	CATSTGLDEQFF
TRBV11-2	TRBJ2-4	once	-	TGTGCCAGCAGCCACAGACAGGCCCAAAACATTCAGTACTTC	CASSHRQAQNIQYF
TRBV30	TRBJ1-1	few	-	TGTGCCTGGAGCCCGGGGAGGACTGAAGCTTTCTTT	CAWSPGRTEAFF
TRBV5-8	TRBJ2-5	-	TRBD1	TGTGCCAGCAGCTTGGGACAGGGGGGGTACCAAGAGACCCAGTACTTC	CASSLGQGGYQETQYF
TRBV5-3	TRBJ1-3	-	-	TGTGCCAGAAGCCCTATTTCTGGAAACACCATATATTTT	CARSPISGNTIYF
TRBV29-1	TRBJ2-3	-	TRBD1	TGCAGCGTCCCGGGACAGGGGCGTTGGCGGGAGTTGACAGATACGCAGTATTTT	CSVPGQGRWRELTDTQYF
TRBV29-1	TRBJ1-2	-	-	TGCAGCGTTGAGGGCCTCGCCTATGGCTACACCTTC	CSVEGLAYGYTF
TRBV3-1/TRBV3-2	TRBJ2-7	-	TRBD2	TGTGCCAGCAGCCAAGAAGTACTAGCGGTCTACGAGCAGTACTTC	CASSQEVLAVYEQYF
TRBV28	TRBJ2-7	-	TRBD1	TGTGCCAGCAGTTTGCGAACAGGGGCGCCCTACGAGCAGTACTTC	CASSLRTGAPYEQYF
TRBV28	TRBJ2-5	-	TRBD2	TGTGCCAGCTGCCCCGCCGGGGCTAGCGGGAAAGAGACCCAGTACTTC	CASCPAGASGKETQYF
TRBV2	TRBJ1-5	-	-	TGTGCCAGCAGTGGCGGGGGTAGTCAGCCCCAGCATTTT	CASSGGGSQPQHF
TRBV19	TRBJ1-6	-	TRBD1	TGTGCCAGTAGTATTTCGCCGGGACAGGGTGCTTCACCCCTCCACTTT	CASSISPGQGASPLHF